Given below is one T cell receptor beta chain in context. Germline assignment: CDR1 SGHTA and CDR2 FQGTGA. This CDR3 contains 16 residues. These data originate in a study of T cells expressing NK-cell markers. On the study more broadly: It was from sorted CD3+CD56+NKG2C+, CD3+CD56+NKG2C- and CD3+CD56-NKG2C+ T cells that TCR beta repertoires came. Among eight sequenced donors, seven carried HCMV seropositivity while one was seronegative.

Following a re-call of the 5' RACE reads, TCRdb has one entry per CDR3 protein and lacks DNA. The sample table sets out about 450,000 distinct CDR3 sequences. Sequences were obtained from blood T cells: a sorted CD56 or NKG2C T cell subset, CD4+ or CD8+ T cells, or bulk PBMC T cells (not recorded which). The V call is TRBV7-3, the J call TRBJ2-7; the TRBD1 assignment by TCRdb is unverifiable without DNA. The TCR comes from a woman between 18 and 70 years old in good health. The CDR3 loop reads CASSSSGAGGPYEQYF.